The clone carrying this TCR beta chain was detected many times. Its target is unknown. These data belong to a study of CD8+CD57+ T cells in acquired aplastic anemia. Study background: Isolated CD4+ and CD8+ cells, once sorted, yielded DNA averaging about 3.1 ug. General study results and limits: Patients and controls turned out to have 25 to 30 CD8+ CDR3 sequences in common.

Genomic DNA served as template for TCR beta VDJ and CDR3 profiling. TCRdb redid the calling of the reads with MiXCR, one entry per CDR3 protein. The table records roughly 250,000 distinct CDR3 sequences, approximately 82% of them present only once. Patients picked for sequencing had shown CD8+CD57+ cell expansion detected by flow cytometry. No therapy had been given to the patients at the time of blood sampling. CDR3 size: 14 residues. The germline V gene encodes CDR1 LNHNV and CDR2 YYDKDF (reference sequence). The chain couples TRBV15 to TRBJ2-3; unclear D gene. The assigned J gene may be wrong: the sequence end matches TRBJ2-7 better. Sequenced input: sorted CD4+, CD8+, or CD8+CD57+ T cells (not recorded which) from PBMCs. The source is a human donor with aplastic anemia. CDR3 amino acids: CATSRGSEHDTQYF. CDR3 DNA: TGTGCCACCAGCAGAGGCAGCGAGCACGATACGCAGTACTTC.